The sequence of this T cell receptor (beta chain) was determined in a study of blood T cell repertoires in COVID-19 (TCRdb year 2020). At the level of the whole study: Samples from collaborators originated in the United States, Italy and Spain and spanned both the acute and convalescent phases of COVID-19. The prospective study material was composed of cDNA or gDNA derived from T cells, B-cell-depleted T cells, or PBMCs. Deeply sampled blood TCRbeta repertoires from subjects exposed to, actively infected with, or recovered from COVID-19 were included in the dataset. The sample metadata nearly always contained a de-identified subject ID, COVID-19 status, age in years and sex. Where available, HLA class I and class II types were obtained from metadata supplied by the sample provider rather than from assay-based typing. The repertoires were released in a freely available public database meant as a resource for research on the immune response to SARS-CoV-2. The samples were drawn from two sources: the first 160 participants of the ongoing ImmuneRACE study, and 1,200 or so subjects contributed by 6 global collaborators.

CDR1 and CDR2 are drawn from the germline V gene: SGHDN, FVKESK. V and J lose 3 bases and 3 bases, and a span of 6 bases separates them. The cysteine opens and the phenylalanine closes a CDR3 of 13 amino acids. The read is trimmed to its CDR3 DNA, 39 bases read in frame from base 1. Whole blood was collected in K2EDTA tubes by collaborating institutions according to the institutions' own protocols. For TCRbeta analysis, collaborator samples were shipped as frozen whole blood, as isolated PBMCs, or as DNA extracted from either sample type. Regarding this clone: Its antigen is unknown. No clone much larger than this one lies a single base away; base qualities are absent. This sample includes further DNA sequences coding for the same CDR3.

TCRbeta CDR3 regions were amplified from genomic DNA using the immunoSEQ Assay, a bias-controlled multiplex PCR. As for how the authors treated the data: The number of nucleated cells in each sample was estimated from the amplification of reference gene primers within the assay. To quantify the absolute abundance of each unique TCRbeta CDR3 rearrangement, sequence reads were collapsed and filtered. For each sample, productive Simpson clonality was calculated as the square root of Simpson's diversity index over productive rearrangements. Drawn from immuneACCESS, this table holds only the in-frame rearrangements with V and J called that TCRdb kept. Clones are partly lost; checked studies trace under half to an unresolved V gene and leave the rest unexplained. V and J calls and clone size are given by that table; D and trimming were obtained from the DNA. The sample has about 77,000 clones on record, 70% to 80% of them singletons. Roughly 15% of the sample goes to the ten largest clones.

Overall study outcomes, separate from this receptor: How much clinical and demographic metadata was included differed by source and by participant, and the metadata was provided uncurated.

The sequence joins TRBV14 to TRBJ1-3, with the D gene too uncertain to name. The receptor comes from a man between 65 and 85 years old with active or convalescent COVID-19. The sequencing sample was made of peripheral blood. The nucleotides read TGTGCCAGCAGCCACCTCGGTGGAAACACCATATATTTT. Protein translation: CASSHLGGNTIYF.